The next 29 T cell receptor beta chains were all read from a single sample in a study of T cell responses to AZD1222 COVID-19 vaccine. The method was immunoSEQ multiplex PCR; TCRdb's version includes in-frame clones alone and lacks a portion of them. The repertoire holds some 150,000 clones, approximately 87% seen once, with under 7% in the top ten. Sequenced material: peripheral blood, taken on day 0 of MenACWY control vaccination. The receptors come from an adult in good health.

The chain recombines TRBV4-1 with TRBJ1-5; TRBD1 agrees at 11 bases. Trimming at V came to 4 bases and at J to 1 base, leaving 12 bases not matched to a gene. This CDR3 has 19 amino acids. Germline CDR1 is MGHRA and CDR2 is YSYEKL. The CDR3 sequence is CASSPMYGTGGGSNQPQHF. CDR3 nucleotide sequence: TGCGCCAGCAGCCCAATGTACGGGACAGGGGGGGGAAGCAATCAGCCCCAGCATTTT.

V and J are TRBV5-6 and TRBJ1-2, with 7 bases fitting TRBD1. This CDR3 region has 14 residues. Germline CDR1 SGHDT, CDR2 YYEEEE. V was pared by 3 bases and J by 8 bases, with 10 bases of the junction left unmatched. The CDR3 spells CASSSGQAAGGYTF. As DNA, the CDR3 is TGTGCCAGCAGCTCAGGACAGGCGGCTGGGGGCTACACCTTC.

CDR3 nucleotide sequence: TGTGCCTGGAGTGTAGGGGGAACCGGGGAGCTGTTTTTT. This translates into CAWSVGGTGELFF. The chain combines TRBV30 with TRBJ2-2, with D perhaps matching TRBD1 (6 bases). CDR1 GTSNPN and CDR2 SVGIG come from the germline V gene (reference sequence). The CDR3 is 13 amino acids. The V end lost 0 bases, the J end lost 5 bases, and 7 bases lay between the germline ends.

Details on this clone: An end of the junction differs from the germline gene, which may be a read error. The chain joins TRBV9 to TRBJ2-3, with 11 bases aligning to TRBD2. Germline loops: CDR1 SGDLS, CDR2 YYNGEE. There are 14 residues in the CDR3. The CDR3 sequence is CASSETSGTGTQYF. CDR3 nucleotides: TGTGCCAGCAGCGAGACTAGCGGGACAGGTACGCAGTATTTT.

V and J are TRBV9 and TRBJ1-1, with TRBD1 identical over 8 bases. CDR3 length: 13 amino acids. Per the germline V gene, CDR1 is SGDLS and CDR2 is YYNGEE. Unmatched junction bases numbered 3, after V lost 3 bases and J lost 5 bases. CDR3 sequence: CASSARGRTEAFF. The CDR3 DNA is TGTGCCAGCAGCGCCAGGGGGCGTACTGAAGCTTTCTTT.

This clone has just one count. This CDR3 is CASSLLTGEQYF. For the CDR3, the DNA is TGTGCCAGCAGCCTCCTGACAGGCGAGCAGTACTTC. The chain joins TRBV7-9 to TRBJ2-7; D is perhaps TRBD1 (6 bases). From germline, CDR1 is SEHNR and CDR2 FQNEAQ (reference sequence). The CDR3 is made up of 12 amino acids. With 5 bases removed from V and 6 bases from J, the gap between germline ends came to 11 bases.

The rearrangement joins TRBV24-1 to TRBJ1-2; D is unclear. Germline CDR1 and CDR2: KGHDR and SFDVKD. This CDR3 spans 12 amino acids. The V gene lost 4 bases and the J gene lost 2 bases, with 4 bases spanning the gap. The CDR3 sequence: CATSEQNYGYTF. CDR3 bases: TGTGCCACCAGTGAACAGAACTATGGCTACACCTTC.

The rearrangement links TRBV5-6 to TRBJ2-2, with 7 bases identical to TRBD1. The germline CDR1 and CDR2 sequences are SGHDT and YYEEEE. This CDR3 spans 16 amino acids. The V segment lost 0 bases and the J segment 3 bases; nucleotides outside the gene matches: 5. CDR3 amino acids: CASSLGRDSDTGELFF. CDR3 DNA sequence: TGTGCCAGCAGCTTGGGCCGGGACAGCGACACCGGGGAGCTGTTTTTT.

The V and J genes are TRBV11-3 and TRBJ1-2, with 11 positions matching TRBD1. Germline V gene sequence: CDR1 SGHNT, CDR2 YENEEA. The CDR3 is 13 residues long. The V segment lost 8 bases and the J segment 6 bases; nucleotides outside the gene matches: 5. The CDR3 region has the DNA TGTGCCAGCGGGACAGGGGGTCTTAATGGCTACACCTTC. This translates into CASGTGGLNGYTF.

This clone was picked up one time. The chain is built from TRBV19 and TRBJ1-5; 7 nucleotides line up with TRBD1. Trimming cost V 4 bases and J 4 bases; bases outside gene matches: 7. The CDR3 covers 15 residues. Germline assignment: CDR1 LNHDA and CDR2 SQIVND (reference sequence). This CDR3 reads CASSRGTAENQPQHF. CDR3 coding DNA: TGTGCCAGTAGTAGGGGGACAGCGGAAAATCAGCCCCAGCATTTT.

The chain employs TRBV5-1 and TRBJ2-7, with 8 bases fitting TRBD1. Germline trimming cut 3 bases from V and 6 bases from J; bases unmatched to any gene: 8. The CDR3 covers 14 residues. The V gene's germline CDR1 is SGHRS and CDR2 YFSETQ. CDR3 sequence reads: CASSSPGQVAEQYF. In DNA form, the CDR3 reads TGCGCCAGCAGCTCACCGGGACAGGTTGCCGAGCAGTACTTC.

This clone occurred a few times. This chain joins TRBV10-3 and TRBJ1-3; D perhaps matches TRBD1 (5 bases). CDR3 size: 15 residues. Per germline, CDR1 ENHRY and CDR2 SYGVKD. Trimming shortened V by 5 bases and J by 1 base, and 12 bases separated the two germline ends. The CDR3 region is CAISLQTVSGNTIYF. CDR3 sequence (DNA): TGTGCCATCAGTCTCCAGACAGTGTCTGGAAACACCATATATTTT.

The V gene is TRBV27, the J gene TRBJ2-1; TRBD2 matches at 8 bases. The V gene end was trimmed by 3 bases and the J gene end by 3 bases; junction bases not matched to a gene: 1. The CDR3 runs to 14 residues. The germline CDR1 and CDR2 sequences are MNHEY and SMNVEV (reference sequence). The CDR3 DNA is TGTGCCAGCAGTTTCGCGGGGGGCTACAATGAGCAGTTCTTC. Its translation is CASSFAGGYNEQFF.

CDR3 in amino acids: CASSRPGRAYEQYF. The CDR3 bases are TGTGCCAGCAGTAGACCGGGACGGGCCTACGAGCAGTACTTC. This rearrangement joins TRBV6-5 to TRBJ2-7; TRBD1 or TRBD2 may be the D gene (5 bases each). V was trimmed by 5 bases and J by 2 bases, leaving 13 bases between them. Germline V gene sequence: CDR1 MNHEY, CDR2 SVGAGI. The CDR3 has 14 amino acids.

The chain carries TRBV6-5 and TRBJ1-1; D uncertain. Trimming removed 2 bases at V and 8 bases at J, with 6 bases between. This CDR3 is built from 11 residues. Germline lookup yields CDR1 MNHEY and CDR2 SVGAGI. Written as DNA, the CDR3 is TGTGCCAGCAGTTACGTGGGAGAAGCTTTCTTT. Protein: CASSYVGEAFF.

This clone has only one observation. The V gene is TRBV2, the J gene TRBJ2-1; 10 nucleotides line up with TRBD2. V gave up 7 bases and J gave up 8 bases; unmatched junction bases: 8. Germline V gene sequence: CDR1 SNHLY, CDR2 FYNNEI. The CDR3 is 14 residues long. The CDR3 here is CASTLSGGAYEQFF. DNA for the CDR3: TGTGCCAGCACCCTCAGCGGGGGGGCCTATGAGCAGTTCTTC.

V is TRBV14 and J is TRBJ2-3, with 10 nucleotides matching TRBD2. The CDR3 consists of 17 residues. The germline CDR1 and CDR2 sequences are SGHDN and FVKESK. V dropped 0 bases and J dropped 4; count of bases not matched to a gene: 7. The CDR3 DNA sequence: TGTGCCAGCAGCCAAGAGGTTACTAGCGGGACCTCAGATACGCAGTATTTT. It codes for CASSQEVTSGTSDTQYF.

This chain connects TRBV19 to TRBJ1-5; D ambiguous. CDR1 LNHDA and CDR2 SQIVND come from the germline V gene (reference sequence). Between the trimmed V and J ends, which lost 6 bases and 2 bases, there was a span of 17 bases. The CDR3 totals 16 residues. The CDR3, as DNA: TGTGCCAGTAGGCCTCCGGGGAAACGAGGCAATCAGCCCCAGCATTTT. The encoded protein is CASRPPGKRGNQPQHF.

The gene calls are TRBV6-5 and TRBJ1-2; D is perhaps TRBD1 (5 bases). Germline-derived CDR1 and CDR2 are MNHEY and SVGAGI. The CDR3 contains 12 residues. V was trimmed by 6 bases and J by 5 bases, leaving 10 bases between them. CDR3 sequence: CASRQEGYGYTF. The CDR3 nucleotides are TGTGCCAGCAGGCAGGAGGGGTATGGCTACACCTTC.

The CDR3 loop is CASSLVGLGTGELFF. For the CDR3, the DNA is TGTGCCAGCAGCTTAGTGGGTCTAGGGACCGGGGAGCTGTTTTTT. The chain links TRBV7-2 to TRBJ2-2; no definite D call. The germline V gene encodes CDR1 SGHTA and CDR2 FQGNSA. The CDR3 length is 15 residues. V was clipped by 1 base and J by 5 bases, with 11 bases between them.

This chain connects TRBV5-4 to TRBJ1-6; D is ambiguous. The CDR3 has 14 amino acids. Germline values: CDR1 SGHNT, CDR2 YYREEE (reference sequence). Deletions cut 2 bases from V and 6 bases from J, with 9 bases between. The CDR3 nucleotides read TGTGCCAGCAGCTTAGACATTGGTAATTCACCCCTCCACTTT. It codes for CASSLDIGNSPLHF.

The genes are TRBV13 and TRBJ1-1, with 10 bases aligning to TRBD1. Trimming cost V 1 base and J 10 bases; bases outside gene matches: 6. Looked up from germline, CDR1 is PRHDT and CDR2 is FYEKMQ (reference sequence). There are 14 residues in the CDR3. This chain's CDR3 is CASSLVGQGSTAFF. The CDR3 DNA reads TGTGCCAGCAGCTTAGTGGGACAGGGGTCTACAGCTTTCTTT.

This clone turned up a few times. The chain links TRBV14 to TRBJ2-2; 7 nucleotides line up with TRBD1. CDR3 size: 17 residues. Germline assignment: CDR1 SGHDN and CDR2 FVKESK. The J segment lost 7 bases and the V segment lost 3 bases, leaving 14 bases of the junction unmatched. CDR3: CASSQMDRSPRGGELFF. CDR3 coding DNA: TGTGCCAGCAGCCAGATGGACAGGTCCCCCAGGGGCGGGGAGCTGTTTTTT.

The chain recombines TRBV5-4 with TRBJ1-4; TRBD1 aligns across 9 bases. The CDR3 has 16 residues. Looked up from germline, CDR1 is SGHNT and CDR2 is YYREEE (reference sequence). V trimming: 4 bases; J trimming: 3 bases; junction bases outside the gene matches: 7. CDR3 loop: CASSLGQGLANEKLFF. The DNA for the CDR3 is TGTGCCAGCAGCCTTGGACAGGGGCTCGCTAATGAAAAACTGTTTTTT.

CDR3 DNA: TGCAGCGTGGGGAAGGGGGCCGGATTCCGGTTGGACACTGAAGCTTTCTTT. Its protein product is CSVGKGAGFRLDTEAFF. The rearrangement uses TRBV29-1 and TRBJ1-1, with TRBD1 matching 7 bases. V lost 6 bases to trimming and J lost 3 bases; unmatched junction nucleotides: 19. The CDR3 totals 17 residues. From germline, CDR1 is SQVTM and CDR2 ANQGSEA.

The genes are TRBV2 and TRBJ1-1; TRBD1 matches at 7 bases. The CDR3 consists of 12 residues. The junction had 2 bases not matched to a gene; V was cut back by 7 bases and J by 3 bases. Per the germline V gene, CDR1 is SNHLY and CDR2 is FYNNEI. This CDR3 reads CASTDRDTEAFF. For the CDR3, the DNA is TGTGCCAGCACCGACAGGGACACTGAAGCTTTCTTT.

The chain is built from TRBV7-9 and TRBJ2-7; D is ambiguous. The CDR3 length is 14 residues. Between the trimmed V and J ends, which lost 2 bases and 0 bases, there was a span of 8 bases. Germline V CDR1 and CDR2: SEHNR, FQNEAQ (reference sequence). The CDR3 loop reads CASSLLWDSYEQYF. In nucleotides, the CDR3 is TGTGCCAGCAGCTTACTTTGGGACTCCTACGAGCAGTACTTC.

The chain joins TRBV12-3 or TRBV12-4 to TRBJ1-1; D gene unclear. This CDR3 has 13 residues. Trimming removed 3 bases at V and 5 bases at J, with 10 bases between. The CDR3 here is CASSFGARTEAFF. The CDR3, as DNA: TGTGCCAGCAGTTTCGGTGCGAGGACTGAAGCTTTCTTT.

This clone came up once. The chain couples TRBV7-2 to TRBJ2-2; perhaps TRBD2 as D (5 bases). The germline V and J ends were trimmed by 0 bases and 4 bases, with 12 bases remaining between them. This CDR3 has 16 amino acids. Germline assignment: CDR1 SGHTA and CDR2 FQGNSA. The CDR3 is CASSLAGGRGTGELFF. The CDR3, as DNA: TGTGCCAGCAGCTTAGCAGGTGGTCGGGGCACCGGGGAGCTGTTTTTT.